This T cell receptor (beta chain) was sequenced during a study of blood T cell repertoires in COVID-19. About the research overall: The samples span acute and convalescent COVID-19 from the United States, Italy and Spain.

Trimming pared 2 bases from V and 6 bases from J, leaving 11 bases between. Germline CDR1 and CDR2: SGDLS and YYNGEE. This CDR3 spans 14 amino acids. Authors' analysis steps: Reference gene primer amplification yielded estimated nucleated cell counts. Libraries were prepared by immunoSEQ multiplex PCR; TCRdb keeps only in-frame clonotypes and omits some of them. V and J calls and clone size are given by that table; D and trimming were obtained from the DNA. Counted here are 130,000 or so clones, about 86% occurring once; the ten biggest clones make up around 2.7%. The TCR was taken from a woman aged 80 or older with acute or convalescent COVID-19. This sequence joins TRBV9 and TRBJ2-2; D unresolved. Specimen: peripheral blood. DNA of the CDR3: TGTGCCAGCAGCGTTCGTAGTGAGTCCGGGGAGCTGTTTTTT. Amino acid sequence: CASSVRSESGELFF. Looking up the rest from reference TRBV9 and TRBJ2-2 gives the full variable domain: DSGVTQTPKHLITATGQRVTLRCSPRSGDLSVYWYQQSLDQGLQFLIQYYNGEERAKGNILERFSAQQFPDLHSELNLSSLELGDSALYFCASSVRSESGELFFGEGSRLTVL.